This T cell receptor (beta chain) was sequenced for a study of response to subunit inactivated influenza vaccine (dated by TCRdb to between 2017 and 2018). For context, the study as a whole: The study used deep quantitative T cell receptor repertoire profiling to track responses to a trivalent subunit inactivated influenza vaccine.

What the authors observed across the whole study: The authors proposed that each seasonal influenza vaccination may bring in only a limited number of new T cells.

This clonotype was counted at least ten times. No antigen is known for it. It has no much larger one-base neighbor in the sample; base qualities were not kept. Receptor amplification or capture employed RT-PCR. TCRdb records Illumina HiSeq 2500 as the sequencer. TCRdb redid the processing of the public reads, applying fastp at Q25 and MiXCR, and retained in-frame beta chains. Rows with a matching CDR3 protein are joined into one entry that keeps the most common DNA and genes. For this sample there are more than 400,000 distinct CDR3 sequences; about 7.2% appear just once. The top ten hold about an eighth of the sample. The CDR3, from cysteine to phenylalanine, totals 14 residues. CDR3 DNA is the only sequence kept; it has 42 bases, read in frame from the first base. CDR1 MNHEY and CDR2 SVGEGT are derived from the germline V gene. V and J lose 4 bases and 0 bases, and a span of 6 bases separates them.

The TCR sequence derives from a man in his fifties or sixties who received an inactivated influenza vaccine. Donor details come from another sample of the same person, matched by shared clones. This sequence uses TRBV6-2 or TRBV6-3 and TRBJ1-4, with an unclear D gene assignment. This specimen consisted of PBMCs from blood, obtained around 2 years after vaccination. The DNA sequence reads TGTGCCAGCAGTTGGGATGCAACTAATGAAAAACTGTTTTTT. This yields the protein CASSWDATNEKLFF.